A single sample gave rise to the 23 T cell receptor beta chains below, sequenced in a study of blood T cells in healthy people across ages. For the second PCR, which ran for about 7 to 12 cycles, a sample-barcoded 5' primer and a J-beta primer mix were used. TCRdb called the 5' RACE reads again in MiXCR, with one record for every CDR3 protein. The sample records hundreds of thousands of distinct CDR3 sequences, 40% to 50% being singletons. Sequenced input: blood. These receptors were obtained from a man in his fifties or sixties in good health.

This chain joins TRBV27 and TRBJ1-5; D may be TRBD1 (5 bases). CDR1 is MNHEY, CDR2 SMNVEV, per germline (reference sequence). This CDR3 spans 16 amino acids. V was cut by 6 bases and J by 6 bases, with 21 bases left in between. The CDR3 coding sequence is TGTGCCAGCAGCCTCCGGGGCGCATATTCTACTCAGCCCCAGCATTTT. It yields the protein CASSLRGAYSTQPQHF.

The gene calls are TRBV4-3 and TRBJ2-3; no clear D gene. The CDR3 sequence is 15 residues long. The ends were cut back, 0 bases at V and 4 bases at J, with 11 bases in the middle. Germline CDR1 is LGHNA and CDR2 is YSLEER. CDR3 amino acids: CASSQEGLWSDTQYF. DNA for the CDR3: TGCGCCAGCAGCCAAGAGGGATTGTGGTCAGATACGCAGTATTTT.

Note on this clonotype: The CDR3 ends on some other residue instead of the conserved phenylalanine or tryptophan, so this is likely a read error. As DNA, the CDR3 is TGTGCCAGCAGCGCTAATGGACATACCTACAATGAGCAGTTCTTA. As protein: CASSANGHTYNEQFL. V is TRBV12-3 or TRBV12-4 and J is TRBJ2-1; tentatively, D is TRBD1 (5 bases). V lost 6 bases to trimming and J lost 2 bases, with 14 bases between them. This CDR3 contains 15 residues.

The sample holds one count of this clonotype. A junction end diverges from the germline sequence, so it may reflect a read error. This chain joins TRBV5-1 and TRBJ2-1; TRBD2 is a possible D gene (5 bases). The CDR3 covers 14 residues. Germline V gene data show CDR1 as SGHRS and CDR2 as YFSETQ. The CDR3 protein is CASREGERYSEQFF. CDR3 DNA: TGCGCCAGCAGAGAGGGAGAAAGGTACAGTGAGCAGTTCTTC.

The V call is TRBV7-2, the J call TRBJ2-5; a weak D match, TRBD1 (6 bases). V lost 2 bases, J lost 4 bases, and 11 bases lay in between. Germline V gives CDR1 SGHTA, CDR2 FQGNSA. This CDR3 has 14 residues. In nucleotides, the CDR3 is TGTGCCAGCAGCTTAAAGGGCAGGGGAGAGACCCAGTACTTC. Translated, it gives CASSLKGRGETQYF.

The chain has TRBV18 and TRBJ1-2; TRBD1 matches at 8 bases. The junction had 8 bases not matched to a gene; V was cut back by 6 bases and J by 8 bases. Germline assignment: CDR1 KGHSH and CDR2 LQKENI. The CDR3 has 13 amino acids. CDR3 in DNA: TGTGCCAGCTCTCTTTCGACAGGGGACGGCTACACCTTC. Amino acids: CASSLSTGDGYTF.

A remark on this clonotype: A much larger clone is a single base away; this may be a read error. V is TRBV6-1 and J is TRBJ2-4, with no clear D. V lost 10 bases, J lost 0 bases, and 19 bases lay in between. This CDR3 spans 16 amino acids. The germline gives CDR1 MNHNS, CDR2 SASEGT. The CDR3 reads CATNEENGLAKNIQYF. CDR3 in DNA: TGTGCCACCAACGAGGAGAACGGTCTAGCCAAAAACATTCAGTACTTC.

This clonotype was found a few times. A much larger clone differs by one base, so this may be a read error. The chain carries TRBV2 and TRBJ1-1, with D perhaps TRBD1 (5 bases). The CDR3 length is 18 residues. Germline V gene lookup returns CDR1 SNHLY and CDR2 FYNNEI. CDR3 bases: TGTGCCAACAGTGAAGTGGCCGACATCGGGGGAGAAAGGTCTGAAGCTTTCTTT. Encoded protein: CANSEVADIGGERSEAFF.

CDR3 DNA: TGTGCCAGCAGCCAAGATGTGGAACCGATCTATGGCTACACCTTC. Its protein product is CASSQDVEPIYGYTF. The chain joins TRBV14 to TRBJ1-2; D gene unclear. V dropped 0 bases and J dropped 4 bases, with 12 bases sitting between them. This CDR3 spans 15 amino acids. The germline V gene has CDR1 SGHDN and CDR2 FVKESK.

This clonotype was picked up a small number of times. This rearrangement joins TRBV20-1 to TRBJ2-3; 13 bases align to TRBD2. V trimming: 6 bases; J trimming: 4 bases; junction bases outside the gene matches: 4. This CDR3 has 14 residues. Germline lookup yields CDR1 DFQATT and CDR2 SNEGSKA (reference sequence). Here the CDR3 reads CSAGLAGVADTQYF. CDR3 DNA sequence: TGCAGTGCCGGACTAGCGGGGGTAGCAGATACGCAGTATTTT.

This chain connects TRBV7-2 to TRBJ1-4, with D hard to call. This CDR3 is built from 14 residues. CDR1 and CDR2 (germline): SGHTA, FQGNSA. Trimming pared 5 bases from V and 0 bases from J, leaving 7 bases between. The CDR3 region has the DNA TGTGCCAGCAGCCAGTTCACAACTAATGAAAAACTGTTTTTT. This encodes CASSQFTTNEKLFF.

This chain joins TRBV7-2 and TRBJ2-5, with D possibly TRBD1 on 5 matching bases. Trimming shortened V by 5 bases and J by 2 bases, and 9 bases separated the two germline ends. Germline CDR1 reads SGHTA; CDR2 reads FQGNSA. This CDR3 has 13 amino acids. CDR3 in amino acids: CASSPDIQETQYF. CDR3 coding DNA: TGTGCCAGCAGCCCGGACATACAAGAGACCCAGTACTTC. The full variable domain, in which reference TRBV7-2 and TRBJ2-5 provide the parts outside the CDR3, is GAGVSQSPSNKVTEKGKDVELRCDPISGHTALYWYRQSLGQGLEFLIYFQGNSAPDKSGLPSDRFSAERTGGSVSTLTIQRTQQEDSAVYLCASSPDIQETQYFGPGTRLLVL.

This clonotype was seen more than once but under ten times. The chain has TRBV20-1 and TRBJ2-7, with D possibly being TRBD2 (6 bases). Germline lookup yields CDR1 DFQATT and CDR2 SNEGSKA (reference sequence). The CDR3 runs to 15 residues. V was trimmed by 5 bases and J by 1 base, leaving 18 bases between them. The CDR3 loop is CSASPVYRGSYEQYF. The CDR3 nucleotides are TGCAGTGCTTCCCCTGTCTATCGGGGGTCCTACGAGCAGTACTTC.

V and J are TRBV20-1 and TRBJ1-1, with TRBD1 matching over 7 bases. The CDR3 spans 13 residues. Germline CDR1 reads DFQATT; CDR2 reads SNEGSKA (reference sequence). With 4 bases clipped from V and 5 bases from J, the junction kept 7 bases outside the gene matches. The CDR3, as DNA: TGCAGTGCTACCGAACAGGGGAATACTGAAGCTTTCTTT. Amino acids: CSATEQGNTEAFF.

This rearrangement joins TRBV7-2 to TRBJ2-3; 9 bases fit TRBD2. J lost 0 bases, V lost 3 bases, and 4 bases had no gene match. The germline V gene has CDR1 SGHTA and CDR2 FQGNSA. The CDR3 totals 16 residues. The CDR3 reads CASSFGAGGSTDTQYF. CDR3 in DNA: TGTGCCAGCAGCTTTGGGGCGGGGGGGAGCACAGATACGCAGTATTTT.

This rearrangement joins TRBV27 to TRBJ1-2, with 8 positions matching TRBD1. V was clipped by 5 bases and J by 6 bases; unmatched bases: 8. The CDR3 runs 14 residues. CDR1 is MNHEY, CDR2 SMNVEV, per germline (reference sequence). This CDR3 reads CASSPTGANHGYTF. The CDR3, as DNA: TGTGCCAGCAGTCCGACAGGGGCAAACCATGGCTACACCTTC.

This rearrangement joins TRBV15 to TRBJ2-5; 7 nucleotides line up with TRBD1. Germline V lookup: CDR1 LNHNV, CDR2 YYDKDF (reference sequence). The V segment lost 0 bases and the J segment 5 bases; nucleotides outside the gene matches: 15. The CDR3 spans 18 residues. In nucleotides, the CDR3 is TGTGCCACCAGCAGAGATCGGGCCGCAGGGGGTAATTCGGAGACCCAGTACTTC. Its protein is CATSRDRAAGGNSETQYF. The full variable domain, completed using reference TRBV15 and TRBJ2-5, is DAMVIQNPRYQVTQFGKPVTLSCSQTLNHNVMYWYQQKSSQAPKLLFHYYDKDFNNEADTPDNFQSRRPNTSFCFLDIRSPGLGDTAMYLCATSRDRAAGGNSETQYFGPGTRLLVL.

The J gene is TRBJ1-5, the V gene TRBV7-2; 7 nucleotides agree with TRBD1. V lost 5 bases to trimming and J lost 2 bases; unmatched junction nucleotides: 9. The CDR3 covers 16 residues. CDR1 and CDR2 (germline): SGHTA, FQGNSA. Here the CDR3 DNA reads TGTGCCAGCAGCCCCGGGACAGCCAAACGCAATCAGCCCCAGCATTTT. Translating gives CASSPGTAKRNQPQHF.

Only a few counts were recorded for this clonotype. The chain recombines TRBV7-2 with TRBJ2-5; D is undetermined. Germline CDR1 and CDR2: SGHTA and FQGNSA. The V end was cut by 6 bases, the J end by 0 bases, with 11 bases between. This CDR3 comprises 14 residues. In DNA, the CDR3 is TGTGCCAGCAGTTCGCCGGGCTACCAAGAGACCCAGTACTTC. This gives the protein CASSSPGYQETQYF.

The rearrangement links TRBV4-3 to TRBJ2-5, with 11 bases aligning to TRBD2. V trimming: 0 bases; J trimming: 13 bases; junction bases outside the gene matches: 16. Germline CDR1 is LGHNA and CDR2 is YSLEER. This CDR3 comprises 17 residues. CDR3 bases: TGCGCCAGCAGCCAAGATGAAGGGACTAGCGGCCCCCTCGAGCGGTACTTC. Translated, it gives CASSQDEGTSGPLERYF.

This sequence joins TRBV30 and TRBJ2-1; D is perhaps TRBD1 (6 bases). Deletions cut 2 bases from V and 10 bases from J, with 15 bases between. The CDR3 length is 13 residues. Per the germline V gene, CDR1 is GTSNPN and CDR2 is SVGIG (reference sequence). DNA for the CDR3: TGTGCCTGGAGTACAGGGATCTCCTACGAGCAGTTCTTC. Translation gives CAWSTGISYEQFF.

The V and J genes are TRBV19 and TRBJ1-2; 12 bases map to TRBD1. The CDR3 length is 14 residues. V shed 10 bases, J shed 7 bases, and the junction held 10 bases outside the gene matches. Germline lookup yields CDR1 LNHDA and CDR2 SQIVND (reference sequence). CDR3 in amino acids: CATNQPGQGAGYTF. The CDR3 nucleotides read TGTGCCACAAACCAACCGGGACAGGGGGCTGGCTACACCTTC.

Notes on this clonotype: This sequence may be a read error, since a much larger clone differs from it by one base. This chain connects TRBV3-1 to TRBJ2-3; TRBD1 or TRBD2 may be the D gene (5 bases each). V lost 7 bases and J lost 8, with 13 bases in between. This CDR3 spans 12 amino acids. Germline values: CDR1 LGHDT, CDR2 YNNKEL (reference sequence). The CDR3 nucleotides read TGTGCCAGCATCGGGACCACCGGTACGCAGTATTTT. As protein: CASIGTTGTQYF.